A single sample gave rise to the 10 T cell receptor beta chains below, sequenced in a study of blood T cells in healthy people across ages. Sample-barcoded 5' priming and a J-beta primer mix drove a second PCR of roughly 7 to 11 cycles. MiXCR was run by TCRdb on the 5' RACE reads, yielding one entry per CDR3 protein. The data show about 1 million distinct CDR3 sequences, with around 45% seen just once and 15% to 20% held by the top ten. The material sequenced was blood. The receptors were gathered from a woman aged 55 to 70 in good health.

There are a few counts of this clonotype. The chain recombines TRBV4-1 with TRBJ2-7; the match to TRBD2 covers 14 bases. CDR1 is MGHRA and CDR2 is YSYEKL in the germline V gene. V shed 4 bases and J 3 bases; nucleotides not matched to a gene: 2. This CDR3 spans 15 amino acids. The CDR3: CASSRLAGGIYEQYF. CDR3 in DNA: TGCGCCAGCAGCCGACTAGCGGGAGGGATCTACGAGCAGTACTTC.

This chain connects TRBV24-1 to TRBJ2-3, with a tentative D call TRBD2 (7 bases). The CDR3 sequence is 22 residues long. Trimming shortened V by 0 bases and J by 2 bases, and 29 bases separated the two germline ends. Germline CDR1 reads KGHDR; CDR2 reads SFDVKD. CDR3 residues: CATSDLQGRLAATTGLTDTQYF. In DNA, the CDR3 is TGTGCCACCAGTGATTTGCAGGGGAGGCTAGCGGCAACGACGGGCCTCACAGATACGCAGTATTTT.

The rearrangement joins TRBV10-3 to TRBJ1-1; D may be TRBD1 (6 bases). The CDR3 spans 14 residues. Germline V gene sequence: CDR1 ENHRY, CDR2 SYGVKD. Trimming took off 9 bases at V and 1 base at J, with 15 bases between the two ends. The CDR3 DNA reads TGTGCCATTTTGGTGGGGGGCGCGAACACTGAAGCTTTCTTT. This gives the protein CAILVGGANTEAFF.

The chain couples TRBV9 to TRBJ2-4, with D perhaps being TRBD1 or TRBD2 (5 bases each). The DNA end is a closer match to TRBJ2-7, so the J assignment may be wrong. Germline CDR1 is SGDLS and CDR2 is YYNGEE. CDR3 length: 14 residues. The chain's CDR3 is CASSPRLGDHEQYF. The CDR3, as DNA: TGTGCCAGCAGCCCCCGTCTGGGGGACCACGAGCAGTACTTC.

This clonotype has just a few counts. The DNA of the CDR3 is TGTGCCAGCAGCCAGGCCAGTCCCGCAGATACGCAGTATTTT. Protein product: CASSQASPADTQYF. The genes are TRBV3-1 and TRBJ2-3; unclear D gene. Per germline, CDR1 LGHDT and CDR2 YNNKEL (reference sequence). V was cut by 3 bases and J by 4 bases, with 11 bases left in between. The CDR3 covers 14 residues.

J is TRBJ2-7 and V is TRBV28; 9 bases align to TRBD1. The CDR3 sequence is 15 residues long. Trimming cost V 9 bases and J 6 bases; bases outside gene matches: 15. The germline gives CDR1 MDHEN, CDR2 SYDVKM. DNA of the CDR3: TGTGCCAGTCGACCCGGGACAGGGCGTCATCGCGAGCAGTACTTC. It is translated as CASRPGTGRHREQYF.

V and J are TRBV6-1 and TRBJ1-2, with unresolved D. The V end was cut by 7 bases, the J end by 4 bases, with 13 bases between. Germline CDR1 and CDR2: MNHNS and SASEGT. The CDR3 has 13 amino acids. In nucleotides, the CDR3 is TGTGCCAGCACGGACGGGCTGGCCTATGGCTACACCTTC. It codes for CASTDGLAYGYTF.

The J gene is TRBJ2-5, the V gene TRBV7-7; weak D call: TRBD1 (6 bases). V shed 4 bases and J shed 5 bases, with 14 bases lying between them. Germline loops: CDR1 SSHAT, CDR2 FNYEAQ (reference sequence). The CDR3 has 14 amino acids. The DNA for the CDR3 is TGTGCCAGCAGCTCGGACAGTCTCGGGGAGACCCAGTACTTC. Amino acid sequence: CASSSDSLGETQYF.

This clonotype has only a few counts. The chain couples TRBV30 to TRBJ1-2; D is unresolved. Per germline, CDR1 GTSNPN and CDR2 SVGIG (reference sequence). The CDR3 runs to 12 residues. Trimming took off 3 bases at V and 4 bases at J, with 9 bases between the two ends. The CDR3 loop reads CAWRPAGYGYTF. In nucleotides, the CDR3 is TGTGCCTGGAGGCCAGCCGGCTATGGCTACACCTTC.

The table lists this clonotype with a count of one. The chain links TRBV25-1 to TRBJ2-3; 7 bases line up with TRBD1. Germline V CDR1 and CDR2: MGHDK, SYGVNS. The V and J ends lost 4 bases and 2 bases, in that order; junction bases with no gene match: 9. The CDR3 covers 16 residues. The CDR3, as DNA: TGTGCCAGCAGTGGGAGAAGACAGGGACCCACAGATACGCAGTATTTT. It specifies CASSGRRQGPTDTQYF.